These 2 T cell receptor beta chains were sequenced from one sample in a study of beta chain features in type 1 diabetes. Reverse transcription of all isolated RNA meant that expressed TCRB transcripts were sequenced. Data came from immunoSEQ multiplex PCR; TCRdb stores just in-frame clones and leaves some out. The sample has about 360,000 clones; around 12% are singletons. The sample consisted of naive CD4+ T cells from blood. The receptors originated from a man in his late teens or twenties in good health.

This clone was counted only a few times. The chain couples TRBV5-4 to TRBJ2-2; 9 nucleotides agree with TRBD2. Germline assignment: CDR1 SGHNT and CDR2 YYREEE (reference sequence). This CDR3 contains 16 residues. J lost 0 bases, V lost 7 bases, and 7 bases had no gene match. CDR3 coding DNA: TGTGCCAGCGCTCCGGGACTAGCCTCGAACACCGGGGAGCTGTTTTTT. This codes for CASAPGLASNTGELFF.

This clone was observed a handful of times. The V and J genes are TRBV7-2 and TRBJ2-5, with a tentative D call TRBD2 (5 bases). The V gene lost 4 bases and the J gene lost 1 base, with 22 bases spanning the gap. The CDR3 length is 18 residues. Germline CDR1 reads SGHTA; CDR2 reads FQGNSA. In DNA, the CDR3 is TGTGCCAGCAGCTCGCGACCCGGAGGCACGACCCTCCAAGAGACCCAGTACTTC. It yields the protein CASSSRPGGTTLQETQYF.